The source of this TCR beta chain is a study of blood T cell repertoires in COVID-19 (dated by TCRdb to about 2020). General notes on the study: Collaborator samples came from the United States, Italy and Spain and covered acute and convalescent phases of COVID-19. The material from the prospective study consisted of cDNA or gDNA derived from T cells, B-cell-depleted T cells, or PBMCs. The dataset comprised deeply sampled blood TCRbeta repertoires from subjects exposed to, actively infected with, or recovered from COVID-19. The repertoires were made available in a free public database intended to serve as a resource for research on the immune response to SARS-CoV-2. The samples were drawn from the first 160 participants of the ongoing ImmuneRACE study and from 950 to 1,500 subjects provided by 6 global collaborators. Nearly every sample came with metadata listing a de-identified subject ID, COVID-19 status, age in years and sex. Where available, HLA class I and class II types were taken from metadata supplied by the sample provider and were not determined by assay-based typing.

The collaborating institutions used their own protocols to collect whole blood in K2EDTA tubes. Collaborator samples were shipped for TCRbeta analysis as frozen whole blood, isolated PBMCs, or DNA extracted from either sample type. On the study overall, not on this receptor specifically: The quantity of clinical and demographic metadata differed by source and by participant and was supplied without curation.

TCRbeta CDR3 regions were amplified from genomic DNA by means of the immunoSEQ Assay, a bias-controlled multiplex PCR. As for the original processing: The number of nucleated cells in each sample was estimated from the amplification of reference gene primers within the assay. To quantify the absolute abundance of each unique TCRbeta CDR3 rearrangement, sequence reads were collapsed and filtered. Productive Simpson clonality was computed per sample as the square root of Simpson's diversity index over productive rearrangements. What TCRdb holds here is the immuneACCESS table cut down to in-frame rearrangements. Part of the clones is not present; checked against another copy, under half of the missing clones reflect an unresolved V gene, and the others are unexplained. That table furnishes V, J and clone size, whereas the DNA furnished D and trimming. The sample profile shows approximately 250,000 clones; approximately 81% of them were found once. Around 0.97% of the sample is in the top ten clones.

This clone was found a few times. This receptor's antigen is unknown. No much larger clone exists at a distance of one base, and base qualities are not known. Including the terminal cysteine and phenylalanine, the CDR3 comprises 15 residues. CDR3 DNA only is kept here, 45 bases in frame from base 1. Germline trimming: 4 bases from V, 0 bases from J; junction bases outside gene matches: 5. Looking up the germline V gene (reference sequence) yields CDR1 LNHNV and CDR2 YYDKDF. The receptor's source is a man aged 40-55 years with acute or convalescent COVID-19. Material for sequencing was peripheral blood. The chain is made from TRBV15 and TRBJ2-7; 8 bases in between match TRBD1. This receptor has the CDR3 CATSTGQGSSYEQYF. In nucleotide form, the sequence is TGTGCCACCAGCACAGGACAGGGCAGCTCCTACGAGCAGTACTTC. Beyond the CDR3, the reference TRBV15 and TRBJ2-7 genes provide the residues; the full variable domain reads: DAMVIQNPRYQVTQFGKPVTLSCSQTLNHNVMYWYQQKSSQAPKLLFHYYDKDFNNEADTPDNFQSRRPNTSFCFLDIRSPGLGDTAMYLCATSTGQGSSYEQYFGPGTRLTVT.